This T cell receptor (beta chain) emerged from a study of blood T cell repertoires in COVID-19. The wider study: T cells, B-cell-depleted T cells, or PBMCs provided the cDNA or gDNA that served as material.

This CDR3 is 15 amino acids long. The V gene's germline CDR1 is MDHEN and CDR2 SYDVKM. J was trimmed by 3 bases and V by 0 bases; bases with no gene match: 4. The table came from immunoSEQ multiplex PCR; TCRdb's copy has only in-frame clones and leaves some out. This sample has some 75,000 clones, with 88% found just once. The clonotype comes from a man aged 70-80 years with active or convalescent COVID-19. The chain recombines TRBV28 with TRBJ2-7; 8 positions agree with TRBD1. Material: peripheral blood. The CDR3 sequence is CASSLWPGQDYEQYF. DNA of the CDR3: TGTGCCAGCAGTTTATGGCCGGGACAGGACTACGAGCAGTACTTC.